The 4 T cell receptor beta chains below all came from one sample that was sequenced in a study of blood T cell repertoires in COVID-19. Sequencing was performed with immunoSEQ multiplex PCR; in TCRdb, only in-frame clones are kept and a portion is missing. The sample holds about 46,000 clones; roughly 80% are singletons and the top ten take over 8.5%. The sequenced material came from peripheral blood. All receptors derive from a man aged 60 to 75 with acute or convalescent COVID-19.

This clone was seen only a few times. V is TRBV21-1 and J is TRBJ1-2; the table's TRBD1 call for D was not verified on the DNA. TRBV21-1 is given as a pseudogene. The CDR3 contains 14 residues. CDR3 protein: CASSKETGMRGYTF. The CDR3 nucleotides are TGTGCCAGCAGCAAAGAAACAGGGATGAGGGGCTACACCTTC.

The DNA for the CDR3 is TGCAGCGTAGTAGCGGGGAGCACTGAAGCTTTCTTT. Translating it yields CSVVAGSTEAFF. V usage is TRBV29-1 and J usage is TRBJ1-1; D is uncertain. Trimming shortened V by 6 bases and J by 4 bases, and 12 bases separated the two germline ends. Germline V gene data show CDR1 as SQVTM and CDR2 as ANQGSEA. The CDR3 is 12 amino acids.

This clone came up once. The gene calls are TRBV6-6 and TRBJ1-5; the D gene is possibly TRBD1 (5 bases). V was cut by 0 bases and J by 0 bases, with 9 bases left in between. The CDR3 consists of 16 residues. CDR1 MNHNY and CDR2 SVGAGI come from the germline V gene (reference sequence). This CDR3 reads CASSYSAGYSNQPQHF. The DNA of the CDR3 is TGTGCCAGCAGTTACTCGGCAGGGTATAGCAATCAGCCCCAGCATTTT.

This clone came up a few times. The chain uses TRBV11-2 and TRBJ1-1, with D unclear. The CDR3 has 16 amino acids. Germline values: CDR1 SGHAT, CDR2 FQNNGV. V was shortened by 1 base and J by 4 bases, with 16 bases between the two germline ends. As DNA, the CDR3 is TGTGCCAGCAGCTTAGGGTTACTCGGGCGGGTCACTGAAGCTTTCTTT. Its translation is CASSLGLLGRVTEAFF.